The next 21 T cell receptor beta chains were all read from a single sample in a study of molecular identifiers for immune sequencing clone quantification. TCRdb re-called the PCR reads with MiXCR, one entry per CDR3 protein. This sample has around 40,000 distinct CDR3 sequences; roughly 19% occur once, and the top ten carry under 1.4%. The sample taken for sequencing was naive CD8+ T cells from blood, with Jurkat cell RNA spiked in. Subset described: FACS-sorted CD8+CD4-CCR7+CD45RA+ naive T cells. Source of these receptors: a human donor in good health. Some libraries in this study had Jurkat cell RNA spiked in.

This clonotype was seen repeatedly, ten times or more. The chain links TRBV27 to TRBJ1-5; D is undetermined. This CDR3 has 11 amino acids. The germline gives CDR1 MNHEY, CDR2 SMNVEV (reference sequence). V dropped 5 bases and J dropped 12 bases, with 11 bases sitting between them. CDR3 sequence: CASSAGLIQHF. DNA of the CDR3: TGTGCCAGCAGTGCCGGGCTCATCCAGCATTTT.

This clonotype showed up many times. This sequence joins TRBV7-9 and TRBJ2-2; TRBD2 agrees at 9 bases. The V gene end was trimmed by 4 bases and the J gene end by 2 bases; junction bases not matched to a gene: 5. The CDR3 runs to 16 residues. Germline CDR1 and CDR2: SEHNR and FQNEAQ (reference sequence). The DNA of the CDR3 is TGTGCCAGCAGCTCCCCTAGCGGGGATAACACCGGGGAGCTGTTTTTT. Translation: CASSSPSGDNTGELFF.

The rearrangement joins TRBV20-1 to TRBJ2-3; 10 nucleotides line up with TRBD1. Germline V CDR1 and CDR2: DFQATT, SNEGSKA (reference sequence). Trimming removed 3 bases from V and 4 bases from J; junction bases left unmatched: 10. The CDR3 is 16 residues long. The chain's CDR3 is CSASGSGTGAADTQYF. The CDR3, as DNA: TGCAGTGCTAGTGGGTCTGGGACAGGGGCAGCAGATACGCAGTATTTT.

The CDR3 nucleotides read TGCGCCAGCAGCCGATCTACCGGGACGGCTCTTTATGGTCCGTCAGATACGCAGTATTTT. Encoded protein: CASSRSTGTALYGPSDTQYF. V and J are TRBV4-3 and TRBJ2-3; either TRBD1 or TRBD2 may supply D (5 bases each). The CDR3 consists of 20 residues. V was clipped by 4 bases and J by 4 bases, with 30 bases between them. Germline CDR1 reads LGHNA; CDR2 reads YSLEER.

A note on this clonotype: Being one base from a much bigger clone, this may be a read error. The CDR3 carries no conserved terminal phenylalanine or tryptophan, so it likely arises from a read error. This chain joins TRBV19 and TRBJ2-3; a possible D gene is TRBD2 (6 bases). CDR1 LNHDA and CDR2 SQIVND come from the germline V gene (reference sequence). Trimming cost V 9 bases and J 5 bases, with 18 bases left between them. The CDR3 length is 14 residues. The CDR3 is CASTEGSWGDTQYL. CDR3 coding DNA: TGTGCCAGCACGGAGGGCAGTTGGGGAGATACGCAGTATCTT.

J is TRBJ2-5 and V is TRBV7-2; D uncertain. Germline CDR1 reads SGHTA; CDR2 reads FQGNSA. This CDR3 is built from 14 residues. V lost 4 bases and J lost 2, with 11 bases in between. The DNA of the CDR3 is TGTGCCAGCAGCTCGGACCTATATCAAGAGACCCAGTACTTC. Protein product: CASSSDLYQETQYF.

This clonotype appeared many times. The rearrangement links TRBV20-1 to TRBJ2-7; 7 bases fit TRBD1. J lost 0 bases, V lost 7 bases, and 3 bases had no gene match. The V gene's germline CDR1 is DFQATT and CDR2 SNEGSKA (reference sequence). The CDR3 contains 12 residues. CDR3 sequence: CSVGDSSYEQYF. CDR3 DNA sequence: TGCAGTGTTGGGGACAGCTCCTACGAGCAGTACTTC.

Regarding this clonotype: No conserved phenylalanine or tryptophan is present at the end of the CDR3, so a read error is the likely explanation. The chain has TRBV30 and TRBJ2-7, with TRBD1 as a possible D gene (5 bases). Germline CDR1 and CDR2: GTSNPN and SVGIG (reference sequence). This CDR3 comprises 12 residues. CDR3: CAWGPTAPEQYS. The CDR3 nucleotides are TGCGCCTGGGGCCCCACAGCCCCCGAGCAGTACTCC.

This clonotype was recorded many times. This chain connects TRBV24-1 to TRBJ2-7; unclear D gene. This CDR3 has 13 amino acids. Trimming pared 4 bases from V and 6 bases from J, leaving 12 bases between. Germline CDR1 KGHDR, CDR2 SFDVKD. The CDR3 reads CATSDPPSPEQYF. The DNA of the CDR3 is TGTGCCACCAGTGACCCCCCGTCCCCCGAGCAGTACTTC.

This clonotype was seen many times. At one of its ends the junction is not consistent with the germline gene, which may arise from a read error. J is TRBJ2-3 and V is TRBV7-3, with 9 bases fitting TRBD1. Germline V gives CDR1 SGHTA, CDR2 FQGTGA. The CDR3 has 15 residues. CDR3 protein: CASSLTGGSGDTQYF. CDR3 DNA: TGTGCCAGCAGCCTAACAGGGGGCTCAGGAGATACGCAGTATTTT.

The CDR3 spells CASSIAASSYNEQFF. The CDR3 DNA reads TGTGCCAGTAGTATAGCGGCTAGCTCCTACAATGAGCAGTTCTTC. This chain uses TRBV19 with TRBJ2-1; D not resolved. CDR3 length: 15 residues. V gave up 1 base and J gave up 0 bases, with 7 bases separating them. Germline V lookup: CDR1 LNHDA, CDR2 SQIVND (reference sequence).

This clonotype was found many times. V gene TRBV20-1 combines with J gene TRBJ2-1, with 7 bases that match TRBD1. With V trimmed by 0 bases and J by 6 bases, 8 bases remained unmatched. The CDR3 is made up of 15 amino acids. Germline V gene data show CDR1 as DFQATT and CDR2 as SNEGSKA (reference sequence). The CDR3 region is CSARDQPHRGNEQFF. CDR3 sequence (DNA): TGCAGTGCTAGAGATCAACCTCACAGGGGCAATGAGCAGTTCTTC.

This clonotype was counted at least ten times. The chain carries TRBV12-3 or TRBV12-4 and TRBJ2-3, with D perhaps matching TRBD1 (6 bases). The CDR3 is 17 amino acids. V was clipped by 4 bases and J by 0 bases, with 17 bases between them. CDR3: CASSSETGPFSTDTQYF. In nucleotides, the CDR3 is TGTGCCAGCAGTTCCGAGACAGGACCCTTTAGCACAGATACGCAGTATTTT.

This clonotype was counted ten times or more. The chain combines TRBV28 with TRBJ2-5, with D unresolved. Trimming removed 11 bases at V and 4 bases at J, with 20 bases between. Germline V lookup: CDR1 MDHEN, CDR2 SYDVKM. The CDR3 consists of 14 residues. The CDR3 is CAAAVPAGVETQYF. The CDR3 DNA follows: TGTGCCGCAGCCGTGCCCGCTGGGGTAGAGACCCAGTACTTC.

This clonotype was observed at least ten times. The chain is built from TRBV11-2 and TRBJ2-3, with 7 bases lining up with TRBD2. The CDR3 is made up of 16 amino acids. CDR1 SGHAT and CDR2 FQNNGV come from the germline V gene. V was pared by 0 bases and J by 1 base, with 4 bases of the junction left unmatched. The CDR3 is CASSLDQRDGTDTQYF. The CDR3 DNA sequence: TGTGCCAGCAGCTTAGATCAGCGGGACGGCACAGATACGCAGTATTTT.

This clonotype was picked up one time. The V call is TRBV7-2, the J call TRBJ2-1; 8 bases agree with TRBD2. With 5 bases clipped from V and 6 bases from J, the junction kept 12 bases outside the gene matches. The CDR3 has 16 amino acids. Looked up from germline, CDR1 is SGHTA and CDR2 is FQGNSA. CDR3 in amino acids: CASSLERGSLSNEQFF. The CDR3 DNA is TGTGCCAGCAGCCTGGAGCGGGGGTCCCTCAGCAATGAGCAGTTCTTC.

This clonotype was seen ten or more times. The rearrangement links TRBV19 to TRBJ1-5; D remains ambiguous. V was shortened by 2 bases and J by 3 bases, with 14 bases between the two germline ends. This CDR3 comprises 16 residues. The germline V gene encodes CDR1 LNHDA and CDR2 SQIVND (reference sequence). This CDR3 is CASSILALSANQPQHF. The CDR3 region has the DNA TGTGCCAGTAGTATACTGGCCTTAAGCGCCAATCAGCCCCAGCATTTT.

This clonotype was counted ten times or more. The V and J genes are TRBV9 and TRBJ2-3, with TRBD2 identical over 9 bases. Looked up from germline, CDR1 is SGDLS and CDR2 is YYNGEE. The trim removed 2 bases at V and 2 bases at J, leaving 6 bases unmatched. This CDR3 is 16 amino acids long. For the CDR3, the DNA is TGTGCCAGCAGCGTCGGGACTAGCCTAAACACAGATACGCAGTATTTT. Protein: CASSVGTSLNTDTQYF.

This clonotype was detected many times. This sequence joins TRBV7-9 and TRBJ2-7; D is unclear. This CDR3 contains 13 residues. Trimming stripped 8 bases from V and 0 bases from J, with 11 bases between. Germline V gene data show CDR1 as SEHNR and CDR2 as FQNEAQ (reference sequence). The CDR3 protein is CASQVAYSYEQYF. The CDR3 region has the DNA TGTGCCAGCCAGGTAGCCTACTCCTACGAGCAGTACTTC.

This clonotype has ten or more counts. This chain joins TRBV20-1 and TRBJ1-5, with 11 bases matching TRBD1. The CDR3 has 14 amino acids. J lost 4 bases, V lost 4 bases, and 3 bases had no gene match. Per the germline V gene, CDR1 is DFQATT and CDR2 is SNEGSKA (reference sequence). The CDR3 sequence is CSATGQGANQPQHF. The CDR3 DNA sequence: TGCAGTGCTACCGGACAGGGGGCAAATCAGCCCCAGCATTTT.

This clonotype was recorded many times. V gene TRBV13 combines with J gene TRBJ1-6; 7 bases are a match to TRBD1. Germline-derived CDR1 and CDR2 are PRHDT and FYEKMQ (reference sequence). This CDR3 has 16 amino acids. The J segment lost 7 bases and the V segment lost 1 base, leaving 7 bases of the junction unmatched. CDR3 nucleotides: TGTGCCAGCAGCTTAGCGGGACAGATAACCAATTCACCCCTCCACTTT. Translated, it gives CASSLAGQITNSPLHF.